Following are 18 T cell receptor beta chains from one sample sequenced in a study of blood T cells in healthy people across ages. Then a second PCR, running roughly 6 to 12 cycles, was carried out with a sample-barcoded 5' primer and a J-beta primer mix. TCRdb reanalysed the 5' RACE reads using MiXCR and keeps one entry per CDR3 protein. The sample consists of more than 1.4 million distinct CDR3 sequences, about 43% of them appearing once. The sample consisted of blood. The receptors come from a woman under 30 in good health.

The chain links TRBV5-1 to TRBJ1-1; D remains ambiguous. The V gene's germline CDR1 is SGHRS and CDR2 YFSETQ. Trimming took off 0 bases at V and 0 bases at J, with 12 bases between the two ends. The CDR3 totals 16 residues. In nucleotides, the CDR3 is TGCGCCAGCAGCTTGGGGTCGCTGGACTTGAACACTGAAGCTTTCTTT. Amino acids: CASSLGSLDLNTEAFF.

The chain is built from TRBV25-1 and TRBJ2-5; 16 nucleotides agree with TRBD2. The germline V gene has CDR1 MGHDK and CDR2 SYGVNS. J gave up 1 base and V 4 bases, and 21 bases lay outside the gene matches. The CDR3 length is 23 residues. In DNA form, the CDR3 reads TGTGCCAGCAGTGGGACCCCGGGACTAGCGGGAGGGCCAGGAGGAAAGATCCAAGAGACCCAGTACTTC. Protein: CASSGTPGLAGGPGGKIQETQYF.

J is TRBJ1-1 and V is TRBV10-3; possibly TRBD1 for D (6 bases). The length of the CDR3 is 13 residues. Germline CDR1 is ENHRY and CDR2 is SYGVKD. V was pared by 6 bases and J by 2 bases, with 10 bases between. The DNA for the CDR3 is TGTGCCATCAGGGTGGACAGTAACACTGAAGCTTTCTTT. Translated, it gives CAIRVDSNTEAFF.

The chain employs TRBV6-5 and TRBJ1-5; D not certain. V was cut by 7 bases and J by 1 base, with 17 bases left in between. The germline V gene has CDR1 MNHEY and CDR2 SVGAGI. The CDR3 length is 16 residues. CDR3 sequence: CASMPKGITSNQPQHF. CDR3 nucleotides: TGTGCCAGCATGCCCAAGGGAATAACCAGCAATCAGCCCCAGCATTTT.

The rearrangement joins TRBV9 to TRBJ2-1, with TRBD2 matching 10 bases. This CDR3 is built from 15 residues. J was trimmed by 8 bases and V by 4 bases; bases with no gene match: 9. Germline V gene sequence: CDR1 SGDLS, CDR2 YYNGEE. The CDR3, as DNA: TGTGCCAGCAGCCGGACTAGCGGTGACTGGGATGAGCAGTTCTTC. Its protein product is CASSRTSGDWDEQFF.

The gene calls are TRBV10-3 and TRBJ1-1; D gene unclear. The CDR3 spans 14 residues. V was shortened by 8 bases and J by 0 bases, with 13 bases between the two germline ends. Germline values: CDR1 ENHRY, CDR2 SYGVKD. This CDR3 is CAIVNGQMNTEAFF. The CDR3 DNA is TGTGCCATCGTGAATGGGCAGATGAACACTGAAGCTTTCTTT.

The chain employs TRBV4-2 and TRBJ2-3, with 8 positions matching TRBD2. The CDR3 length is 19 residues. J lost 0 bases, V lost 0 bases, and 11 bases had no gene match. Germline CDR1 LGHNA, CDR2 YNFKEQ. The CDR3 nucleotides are TGTGCCAGCAGCCAAGAACAAGCCCCTAGCGGGCTTAGCACAGATACGCAGTATTTT. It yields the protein CASSQEQAPSGLSTDTQYF.

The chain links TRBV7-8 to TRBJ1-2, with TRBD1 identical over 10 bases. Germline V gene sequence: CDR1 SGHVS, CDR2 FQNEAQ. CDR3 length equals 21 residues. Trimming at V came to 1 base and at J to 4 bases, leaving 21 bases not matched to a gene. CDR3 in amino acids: CASSLVGTGEAGDFSSYGYTF. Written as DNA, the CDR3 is TGTGCCAGCAGCTTAGTTGGGACAGGGGAAGCCGGGGACTTTTCCTCCTATGGCTACACCTTC.

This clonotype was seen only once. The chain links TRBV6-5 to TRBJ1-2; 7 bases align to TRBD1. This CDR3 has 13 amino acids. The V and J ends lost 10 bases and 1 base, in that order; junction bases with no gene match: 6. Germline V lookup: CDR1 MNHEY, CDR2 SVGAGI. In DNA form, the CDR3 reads TGTGCCACTCGGAGGGGGCGTAACTATGGCTACACCTTC. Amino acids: CATRRGRNYGYTF.

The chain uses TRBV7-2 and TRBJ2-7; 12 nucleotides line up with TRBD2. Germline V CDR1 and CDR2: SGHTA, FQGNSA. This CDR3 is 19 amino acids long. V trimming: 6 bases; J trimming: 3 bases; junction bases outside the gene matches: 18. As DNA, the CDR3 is TGTGCCAGCAGAAGGGACAGCATTTATCCGGGACTAGCGGGCTACGAGCAGTACTTC. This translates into CASRRDSIYPGLAGYEQYF.

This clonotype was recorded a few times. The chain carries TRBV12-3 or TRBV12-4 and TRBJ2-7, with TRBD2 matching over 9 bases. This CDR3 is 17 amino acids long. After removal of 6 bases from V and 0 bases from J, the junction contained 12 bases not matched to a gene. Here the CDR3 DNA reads TGTGCCAGCAGCTCGGTCATTAGCGGGGGCCTCTCCTACGAGCAGTACTTC. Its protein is CASSSVISGGLSYEQYF.

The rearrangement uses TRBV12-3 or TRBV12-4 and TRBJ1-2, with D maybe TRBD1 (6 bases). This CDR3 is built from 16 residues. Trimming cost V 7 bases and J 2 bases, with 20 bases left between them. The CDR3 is CASTRPGTLRNYGYTF. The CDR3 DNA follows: TGTGCCAGCACCCGACCCGGGACACTCCGAAACTATGGCTACACCTTC.

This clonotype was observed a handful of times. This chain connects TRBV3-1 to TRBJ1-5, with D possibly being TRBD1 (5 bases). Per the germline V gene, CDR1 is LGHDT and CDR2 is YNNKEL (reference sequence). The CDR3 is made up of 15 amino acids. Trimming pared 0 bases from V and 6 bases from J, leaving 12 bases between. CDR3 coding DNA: TGTGCCAGCAGCCAAGATCGGCAGGGAGGTCAGCCCCAGCATTTT. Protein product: CASSQDRQGGQPQHF.

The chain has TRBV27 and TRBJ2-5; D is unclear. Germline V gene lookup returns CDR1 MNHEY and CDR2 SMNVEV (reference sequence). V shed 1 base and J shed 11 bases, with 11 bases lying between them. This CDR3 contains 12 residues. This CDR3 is CASSLFGNEQYF. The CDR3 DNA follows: TGTGCCAGCAGTTTATTCGGAAATGAGCAGTACTTC.

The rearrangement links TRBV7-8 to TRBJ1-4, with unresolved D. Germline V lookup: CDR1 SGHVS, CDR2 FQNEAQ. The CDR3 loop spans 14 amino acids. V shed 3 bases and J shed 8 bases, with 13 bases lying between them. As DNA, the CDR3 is TGTGCCAGCAGCTTGACGGCCCGTCAGGAAAAACTGTTTTTT. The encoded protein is CASSLTARQEKLFF.

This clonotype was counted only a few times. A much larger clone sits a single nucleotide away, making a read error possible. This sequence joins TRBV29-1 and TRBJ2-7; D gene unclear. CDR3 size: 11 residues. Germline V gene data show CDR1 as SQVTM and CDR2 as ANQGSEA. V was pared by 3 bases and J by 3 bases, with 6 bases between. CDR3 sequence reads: CSVENSYEQYF. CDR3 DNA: TGCAGCGTTGAGAACAGCTACGAGCAGTACTTC.

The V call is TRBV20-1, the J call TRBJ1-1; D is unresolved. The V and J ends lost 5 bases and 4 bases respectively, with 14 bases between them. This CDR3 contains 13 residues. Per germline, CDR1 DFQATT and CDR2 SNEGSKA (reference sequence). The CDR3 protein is CSAPRPGVTEAFF. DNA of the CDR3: TGCAGTGCTCCCCGACCCGGGGTCACTGAAGCTTTCTTT.

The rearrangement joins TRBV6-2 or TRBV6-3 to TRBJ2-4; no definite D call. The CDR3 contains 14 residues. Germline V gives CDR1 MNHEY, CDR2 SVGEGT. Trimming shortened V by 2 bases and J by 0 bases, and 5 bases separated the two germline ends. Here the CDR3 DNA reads TGTGCCAGCAGTTACAAGTTAGCCAAAAACATTCAGTACTTC. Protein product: CASSYKLAKNIQYF.